The clone carrying this T cell receptor (beta chain) was seen only once. The antigen is not known. This CDR3 is 15 amino acids long. The ends lost 6 bases at V and 4 bases at J; junction bases unmatched: 5. Germline V gene sequence: CDR1 MNHNS, CDR2 SASEGT. They built TCR cDNA with 5'RACE template switching, a step that put in a universal primer site and UMIs. Each CDR3 protein is one row after TCRdb ran MiXCR on the 5' RACE reads. The sample holds around 610,000 distinct CDR3 sequences, approximately 13% seen once. This entry comes from a study of T cells after yellow fever vaccination. Study in general: The SMART-Seq v4 Ultra Low Input method served to prepare the low-cell-number fractions.

General observations from the study: Detected again after the booster were most primary-vaccination clones, at 96% CD4 and 80% to 90% CD8. From the bulk population, abundant clonotypes could contaminate and appear within FACS-sorted repertoires.

The TCR was taken from a man aged 25 to 40 who received the YFV17D yellow fever vaccine. This chain connects TRBV6-1 to TRBJ1-5; 11 bases match TRBD1. The sample here was PBMCs, taken on the day of the yellow fever booster vaccination. The CDR3 region is CASSRGTGGNQPQHF. The CDR3 DNA reads TGTGCCAGCAGCCGCGGGACAGGGGGTAATCAGCCCCAGCATTTT.